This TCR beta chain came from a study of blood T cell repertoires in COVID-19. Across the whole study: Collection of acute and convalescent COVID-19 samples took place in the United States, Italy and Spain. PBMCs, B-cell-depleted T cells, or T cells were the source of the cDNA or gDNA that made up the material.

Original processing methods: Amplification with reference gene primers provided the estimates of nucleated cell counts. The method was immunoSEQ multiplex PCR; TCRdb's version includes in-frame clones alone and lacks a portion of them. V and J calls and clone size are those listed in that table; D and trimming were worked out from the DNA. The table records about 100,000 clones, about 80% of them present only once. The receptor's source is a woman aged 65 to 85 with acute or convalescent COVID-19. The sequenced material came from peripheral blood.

The CDR3, as DNA: TGTGCCAGCAGCCTCCTGATGGGGAGCTATGGCTACACCTTC. Its translation is CASSLLMGSYGYTF. The rearrangement joins TRBV7-8 to TRBJ1-2; D gene uncertain. CDR3 length equals 14 residues. The germline V and J ends were trimmed by 5 bases and 4 bases, with 14 bases remaining between them. Germline CDR1 is SGHVS and CDR2 is FQNEAQ.